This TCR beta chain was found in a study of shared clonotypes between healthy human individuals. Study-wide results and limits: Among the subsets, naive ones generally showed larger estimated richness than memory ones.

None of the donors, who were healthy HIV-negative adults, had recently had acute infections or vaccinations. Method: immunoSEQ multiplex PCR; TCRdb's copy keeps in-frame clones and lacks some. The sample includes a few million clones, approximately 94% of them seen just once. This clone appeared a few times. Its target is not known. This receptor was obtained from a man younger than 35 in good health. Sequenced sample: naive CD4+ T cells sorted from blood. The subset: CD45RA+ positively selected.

CDR3 protein: CASSWTEGNTIYF. The CDR3 DNA follows: TGTGCCAGCTCATGGACAGAAGGAAACACCATATATTTT. This chain uses TRBV6-1 with TRBJ1-3; D is perhaps TRBD1 (6 bases). V lost 8 bases to trimming and J lost 4 bases, with 12 bases between them. The germline gives CDR1 MNHNS, CDR2 SASEGT. CDR3 length equals 13 residues.